This TCR beta chain was profiled in a study of T cells after yellow fever vaccination (dated by TCRdb to between 2017 and 2020). Notes on the research overall: The SMART-Seq v4 Ultra Low Input RNA kit was used to prepare libraries from fractions with low cell numbers. To follow T-cell clones before and after primary and booster YFV17D yellow fever vaccination, bulk TCR alpha and beta repertoires were sequenced over time. Two healthy male donors, one aged 18 to 29 and one aged 30 to 40 years, were included in the cohort. Blood was collected at multiple timepoints before and after primary and secondary immunization, and bulk PBMC replicates and cell subsets were isolated. Broad study findings and their caveats: Compared with the primary T-cell response, the secondary T-cell response was faster but weaker, reaching its peak on day 5 rather than on day 15. Computational filtering was required because FACS-sorted repertoires could contain abundant contaminating clonotypes from the bulk population. The study included only two donors, which limits how far the findings can be generalized. After the booster, most of the clones that had expanded following primary vaccination were detected again (approximately 95% of CD4 and around 90% of CD8), which suggests that memory was broadly maintained. A small share of clonotypes occurred in both CD4 and CD8 compartments, likely arising from convergent recombination.

On this clonotype itself: It has no known antigen specificity. No base quality information exists; no much larger clone differs at one position.

Measured from the cysteine to the phenylalanine, the CDR3 is 17 residues long. CDR3 DNA is the only sequence kept; it has 51 bases, read in frame from the first base. The germline V gene specifies LGHNA as CDR1 and YNFKEQ as CDR2. Relative to germline, V is missing 4 bases and J is missing 2 bases, with 12 bases of the junction outside any gene match. Synthesis of TCR cDNA relied on 5'RACE template switching, a step that introduced a universal primer site along with unique molecular identifiers. cDNA synthesis was primed from both the TCR alpha and TCR beta constant segments. Libraries were amplified in two PCR steps, with sample barcodes and sequencing adapters added in the second step. Sequencing of the libraries was done on either Illumina HiSeq 2500 (2x100 bp) or NovaSeq (2x150 bp). The authors processed their data as follows. Reads were demultiplexed and collapsed into UMI consensus sequences with MIGEC, and V(D)J alignment was performed with MiXCR. Clonotypes responding to the vaccine were identified with edgeR on replicate PBMC samples, with the criteria of FDR below 0.01 and a log2 fold change above 5 up to day 15. Each bulk clonotype was labeled CD4 or CD8 based on which sequenced repertoire, CD4 or CD8, contained the clonotype at higher abundance. The public reads were quality trimmed at Q25 with fastp and then assembled into clones with MiXCR by TCRdb, keeping productive beta chains. Here each entry gathers all rows of one CDR3 protein and keeps the most common genes and DNA. These V and J calls originate from TCRdb's pipeline instead of the authors' own analysis. The sample table records 620,000 or so distinct CDR3 sequences; 17% of these occur just once. The ten largest account for around a sixth of the sample.

What the treatment or condition label conveys for this sample: live attenuated yellow fever vaccine strain. At each blood-draw timepoint, two biological replicates of bulk PBMCs were collected. A standard Ficoll-Paque protocol was used to isolate PBMCs from peripheral blood. TriZol was used to extract RNA from bulk PBMCs, CD4 and CD8 fractions, and dextramer-positive and dextramer-negative fractions. The chain employs TRBV4-2 and TRBJ2-5; TRBD2 aligns with 8 central bases. This specimen was PBMCs, taken less than 6 days after the first yellow fever vaccination. The receptor's source is a man between 18 and 29 years old who received the YFV17D yellow fever vaccine. DNA sequence: TGTGCCAGCAGCCCCGGGTATATAGCGGGGACACAAGAGACCCAGTACTTC. Protein translation: CASSPGYIAGTQETQYF.